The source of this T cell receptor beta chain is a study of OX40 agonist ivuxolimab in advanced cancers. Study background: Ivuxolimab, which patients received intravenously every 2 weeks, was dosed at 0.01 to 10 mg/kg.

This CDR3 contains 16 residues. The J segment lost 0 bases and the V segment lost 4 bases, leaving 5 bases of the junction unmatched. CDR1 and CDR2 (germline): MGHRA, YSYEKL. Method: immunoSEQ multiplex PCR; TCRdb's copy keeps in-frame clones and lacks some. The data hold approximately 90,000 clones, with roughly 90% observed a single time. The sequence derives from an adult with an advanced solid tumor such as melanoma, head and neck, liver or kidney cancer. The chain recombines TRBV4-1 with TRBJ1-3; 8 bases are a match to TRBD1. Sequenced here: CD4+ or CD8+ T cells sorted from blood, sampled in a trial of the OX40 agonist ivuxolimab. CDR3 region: CASSPLTGGSGNTIYF. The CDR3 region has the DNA TGCGCCAGCAGCCCCCTTACAGGGGGCTCTGGAAACACCATATATTTT.